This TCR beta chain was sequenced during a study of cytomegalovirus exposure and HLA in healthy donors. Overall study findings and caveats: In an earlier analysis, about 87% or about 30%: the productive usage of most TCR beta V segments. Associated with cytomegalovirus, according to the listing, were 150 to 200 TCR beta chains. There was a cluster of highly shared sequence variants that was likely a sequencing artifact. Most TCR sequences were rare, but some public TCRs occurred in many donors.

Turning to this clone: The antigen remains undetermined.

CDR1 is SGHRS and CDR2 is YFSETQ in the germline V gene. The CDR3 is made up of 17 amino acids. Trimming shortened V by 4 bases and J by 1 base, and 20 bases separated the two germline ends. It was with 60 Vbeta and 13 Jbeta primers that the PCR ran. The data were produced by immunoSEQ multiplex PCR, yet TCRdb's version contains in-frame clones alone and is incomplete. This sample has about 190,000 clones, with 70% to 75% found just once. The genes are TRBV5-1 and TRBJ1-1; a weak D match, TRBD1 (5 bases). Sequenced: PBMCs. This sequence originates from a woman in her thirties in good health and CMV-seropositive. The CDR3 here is CASSPPRGDPGNTEAFF. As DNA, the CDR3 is TGCGCCAGCAGCCCCCCCCGGGGGGACCCGGGGAACACTGAAGCTTTCTTT.